This T cell receptor beta chain originates from a study of blood T cells in healthy people across ages. Across the study: About one barcoded beta molecule per two T cells came from capture by template switching.

It was with a sample-barcoded 5' primer and a J-beta primer mix that a second PCR of about 7 to 12 cycles was run. Every single cDNA molecule received a tag from a template-switch adaptor with 12 random nucleotides. Via MiXCR, TCRdb re-called the 5' RACE reads, giving one row per CDR3 protein. The sample has some 1.5 million distinct CDR3 sequences, roughly 27% seen once. The length of the CDR3 is 14 residues. Germline loops: CDR1 SGDLS, CDR2 YYNGEE. Details on this clonotype: The antigen is undetermined. This may be a read error: a much more frequent sequence differs by one nucleotide.

Findings of the study overall: For the donors, CMV status was unknown and possibly confounded expanded clonotype changes. Investigators viewed diversity estimates from one million T cells as underestimates, the study reported.

The TCR originated in a woman aged 25 to 39 in good health. V usage is TRBV9 and J usage is TRBJ2-7; D call uncertain. Near its end, the DNA agrees better with TRBJ2-1, so the J call may be wrong. Sequencing was done on a sample of blood. This CDR3 is CASSVGRSSYEQFF. The CDR3 DNA reads as TGTGCCAGCAGCGTAGGAAGGAGCTCCTACGAGCAGTTCTTC.